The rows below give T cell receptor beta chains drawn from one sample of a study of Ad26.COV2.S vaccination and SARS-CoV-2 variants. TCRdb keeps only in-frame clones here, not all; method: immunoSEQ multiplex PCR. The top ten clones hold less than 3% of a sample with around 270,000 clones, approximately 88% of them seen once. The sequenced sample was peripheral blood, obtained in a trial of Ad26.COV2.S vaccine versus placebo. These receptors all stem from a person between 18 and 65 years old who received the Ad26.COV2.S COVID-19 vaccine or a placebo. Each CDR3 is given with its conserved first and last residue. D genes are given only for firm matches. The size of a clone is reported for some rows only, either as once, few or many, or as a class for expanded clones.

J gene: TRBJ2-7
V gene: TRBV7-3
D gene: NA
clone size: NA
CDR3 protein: CASSSSRTAEQYF
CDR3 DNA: TGTGCCAGCAGCTCCTCTAGGACCGCCGAGCAGTACTTC

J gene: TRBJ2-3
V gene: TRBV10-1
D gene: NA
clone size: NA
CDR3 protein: CATPTAPPDTQYF
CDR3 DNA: TGCGCCACACCGACAGCCCCGCCAGATACGCAGTATTTT

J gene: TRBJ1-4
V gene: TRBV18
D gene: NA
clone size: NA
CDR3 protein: CASSPPPGRANEKLFF
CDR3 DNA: TGTGCCAGCTCACCACCGCCGGGGAGGGCTAATGAAAAACTGTTTTTT

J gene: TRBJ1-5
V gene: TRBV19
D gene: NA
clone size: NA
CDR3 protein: CASSTTGWNQPQHF
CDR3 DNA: TGTGCCAGTAGTACAACAGGGTGGAATCAGCCCCAGCATTTT

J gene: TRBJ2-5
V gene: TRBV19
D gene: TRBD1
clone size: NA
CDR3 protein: CASGVGTGVTETQYF
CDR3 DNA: TGTGCCAGTGGTGTCGGGACAGGGGTGACGGAGACCCAGTACTTC

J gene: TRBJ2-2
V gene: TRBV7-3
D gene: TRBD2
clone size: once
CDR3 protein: CASSLRGTSGSGTGELFF
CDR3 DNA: TGTGCCAGCAGCTTAAGGGGGACTAGCGGGTCTGGTACCGGGGAGCTGTTTTTT

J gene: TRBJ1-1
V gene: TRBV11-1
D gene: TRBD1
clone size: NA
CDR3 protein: CASSPAGGFEAFF
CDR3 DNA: TGTGCCAGCAGCCCAGCAGGGGGCTTTGAAGCTTTCTTT

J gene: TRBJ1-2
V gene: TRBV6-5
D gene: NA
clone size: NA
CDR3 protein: CASSYRSDYGYTF
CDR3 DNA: TGTGCCAGCAGTTACCGGAGTGACTATGGCTACACCTTC

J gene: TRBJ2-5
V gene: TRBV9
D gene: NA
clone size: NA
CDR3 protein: CASSVGATSQETQYF
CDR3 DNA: TGTGCCAGCAGCGTAGGGGCCACGAGTCAAGAGACCCAGTACTTC

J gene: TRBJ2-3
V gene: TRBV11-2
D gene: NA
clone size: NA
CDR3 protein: CASSPGGGTDTQYF
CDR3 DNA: TGTGCCAGCAGTCCTGGGGGCGGCACAGATACGCAGTATTTT

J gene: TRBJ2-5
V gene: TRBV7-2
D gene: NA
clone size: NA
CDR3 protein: CASSPMTLGLRETQYF
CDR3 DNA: TGTGCCAGCAGCCCTATGACACTGGGACTGCGAGAGACCCAGTACTTC

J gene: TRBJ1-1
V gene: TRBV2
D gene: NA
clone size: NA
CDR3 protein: CASSPRTEAFF
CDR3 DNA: TGTGCCAGCAGTCCCCGAACTGAAGCTTTCTTT

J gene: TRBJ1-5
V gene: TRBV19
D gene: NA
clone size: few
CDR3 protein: CASSIKAGDQPQHF
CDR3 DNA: TGTGCCAGTAGTATAAAGGCGGGAGATCAGCCCCAGCATTTT

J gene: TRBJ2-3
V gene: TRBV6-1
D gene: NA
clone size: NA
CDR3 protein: CASSEQRLGQSDTQYF
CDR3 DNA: TGTGCCAGCAGTGAACAGCGTCTAGGCCAGTCAGATACGCAGTATTTT

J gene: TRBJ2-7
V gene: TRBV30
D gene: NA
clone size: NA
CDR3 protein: CAWSTRRGPSYEQYF
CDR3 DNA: TGTGCCTGGAGTACGCGGCGGGGGCCCTCCTACGAGCAGTACTTC

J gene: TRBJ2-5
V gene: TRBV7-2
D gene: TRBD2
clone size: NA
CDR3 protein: CASSLSSGQETQYF
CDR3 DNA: TGTGCCAGCAGCTTATCTAGCGGGCAAGAGACCCAGTACTTC

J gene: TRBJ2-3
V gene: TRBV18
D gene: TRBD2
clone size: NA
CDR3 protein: CASSPPGLAGRGDTQYF
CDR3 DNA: TGTGCCAGCTCACCACCCGGACTAGCGGGAAGAGGAGATACGCAGTATTTT

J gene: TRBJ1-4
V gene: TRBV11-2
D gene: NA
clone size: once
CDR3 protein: CASSLSGALTNEKLFF
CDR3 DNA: TGTGCCAGCAGCTTATCAGGGGCTCTAACTAATGAAAAACTGTTTTTT

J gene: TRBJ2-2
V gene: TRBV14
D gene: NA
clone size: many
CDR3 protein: CASSQDRVTGELFF
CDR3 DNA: TGTGCCAGCAGCCAAGACAGGGTCACCGGGGAGCTGTTTTTT

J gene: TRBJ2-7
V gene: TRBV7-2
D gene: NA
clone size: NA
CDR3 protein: CASSPGLLRDEQYF
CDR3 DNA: TGTGCCAGCAGCCCGGGACTCCTCCGCGACGAGCAGTACTTC

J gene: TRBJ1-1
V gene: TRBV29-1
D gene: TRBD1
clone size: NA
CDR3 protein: CSVGTGIDTEAFF
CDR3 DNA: TGCAGCGTGGGGACAGGGATAGACACTGAAGCTTTCTTT

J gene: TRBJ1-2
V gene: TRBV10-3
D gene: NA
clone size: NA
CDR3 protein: CAISENEGVEGYTF
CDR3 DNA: TGTGCCATCAGTGAGAATGAGGGGGTAGAAGGCTACACCTTC

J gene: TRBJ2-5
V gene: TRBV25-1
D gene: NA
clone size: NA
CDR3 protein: CASSPTLYQETQYF
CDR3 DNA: TGTGCCAGCAGTCCCACATTGTACCAAGAGACCCAGTACTTC

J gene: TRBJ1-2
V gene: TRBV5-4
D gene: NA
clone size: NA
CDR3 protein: CASSLGPGRDEDGYTF
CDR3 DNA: TGTGCCAGCAGCCTCGGCCCAGGCAGGGATGAGGATGGCTACACCTTC

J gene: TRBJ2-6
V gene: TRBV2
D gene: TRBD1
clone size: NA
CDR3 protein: CASSRFSGQFGANVLTF
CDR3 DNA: TGTGCCAGCAGTCGGTTTTCGGGACAGTTCGGGGCCAACGTCCTGACTTTC

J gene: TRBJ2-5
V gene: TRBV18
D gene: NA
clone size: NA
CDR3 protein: CASSAGLSETQYF
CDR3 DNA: TGTGCCAGCTCAGCGGGACTCTCGGAGACCCAGTACTTC

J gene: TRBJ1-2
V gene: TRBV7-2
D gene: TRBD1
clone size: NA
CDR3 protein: CASSSGTGGGYTF
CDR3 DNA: TGTGCCAGCAGTTCCGGGACAGGGGGTGGCTACACCTTC

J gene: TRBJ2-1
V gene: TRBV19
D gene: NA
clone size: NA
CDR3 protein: CASSESLSSYNEQFF
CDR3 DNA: TGTGCCAGTAGCGAGTCATTGAGCTCCTACAATGAGCAGTTCTTC

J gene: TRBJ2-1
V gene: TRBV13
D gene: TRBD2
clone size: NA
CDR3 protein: CASSSSGTSGSNEQFF
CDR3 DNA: TGTGCCAGCAGCTCCTCCGGGACTAGCGGGAGTAATGAGCAGTTCTTC